This TCR beta chain was retrieved from a study of T cell repertoires in cytomegalovirus infection. V lost 4 bases, J lost 10 bases, and 10 bases stayed unmatched. CDR1 is MNHNS and CDR2 is SASEGT in the germline V gene. The CDR3 extends over 15 amino acids. This clonotype showed up just a few times. Its antigen remains unidentified. TCRdb re-called the reads through MiXCR, storing one row per CDR3 protein. The sample yields fewer than 650,000 distinct CDR3 sequences, roughly 43% seen once. This rearrangement joins TRBV6-1 to TRBJ2-1; 10 positions agree with TRBD2. The source is a human donor in good health (CMV status not recorded). Some clones in this sample may be carry-over from other donors' samples. Sequenced here: cultured PBMCs, sampled from culture after CMV antigen stimulation. CDR3 in amino acids: CASSGKAGGPREQFF. The CDR3 coding sequence is TGTGCCAGCAGTGGAAAAGCGGGAGGGCCGAGGGAGCAGTTCTTC.